This is a list of T cell receptor beta chains from one sample in a study of blood T cells in healthy people across ages. TCRdb reprocessed the 5' RACE reads with MiXCR, giving one entry per CDR3 protein. The sample holds 540,000 or so distinct CDR3 sequences, about 24% seen once. This sample was also put to use in a study of T cells of mothers and their children.

What was sequenced was blood. The receptor set was obtained from a boy younger than 18 in good health. The CDR3 runs from the conserved cysteine through the conserved F or W. A D gene is named only where the DNA matches it firmly. Size values are once, few and many counts, or a class for expanded clones, and some rows have none.

D gene,J gene,clone size,V gene,CDR3 protein,CDR3 DNA
-,TRBJ2-3,few,TRBV4-3,CASSQDTGRQGTRYF,TGCGCCAGCAGCCAAGATACGGGGCGGCAGGGTACGCGGTATTTT
-,TRBJ1-1,few,TRBV29-1,CSAVRKSPYSSCF,TGCAGCGCCGTTCGTAAATCTCCCTACAGTTCCTGCTTT
TRBD1,TRBJ1-1,-,TRBV5-1,CASRGQTANPEAFF,TGCGCCAGTAGGGGACAGACGGCGAATCCTGAAGCTTTCTTT
-,TRBJ2-3,few,TRBV5-1,CASSLEQAPDTQYF,TGCGCCAGCAGCTTGGAACAGGCCCCAGATACGCAGTATTTT
-,TRBJ2-1,many,TRBV4-3,CASSQDVGKYNEQFF,TGCGCCAGCAGCCAAGATGTGGGCAAGTACAATGAGCAGTTCTTC
TRBD2,TRBJ2-1,-,TRBV27,CASSFLPGLAGITYNEQFF,TGTGCCAGCAGTTTTCTCCCAGGACTAGCGGGAATAACCTACAATGAGCAGTTCTTC
-,TRBJ2-6,few,TRBV2,CASRLTGTAGANVLTF,TGTGCCAGCAGGTTGACAGGGACTGCTGGGGCCAACGTCCTGACTTTC
-,TRBJ1-4,-,TRBV29-1,CSVVSEGEKLFF,TGCAGCGTTGTCAGTGAGGGCGAAAAACTGTTTTTT
TRBD2,TRBJ2-2,-,TRBV10-3,CAISDIGGTGELFF,TGTGCCATCAGTGACATCGGGGGGACCGGGGAGCTGTTTTTT
-,TRBJ2-2,-,TRBV12-3/TRBV12-4,CASSLALTTGELFF,TGTGCCAGCAGTTTAGCGTTAACCACCGGGGAGCTGTTTTTT
-,TRBJ2-7,once,TRBV27,CASSDYSFREQYF,TGTGCCAGCAGTGACTACTCTTTTCGCGAGCAGTACTTC
TRBD2,TRBJ2-1,few,TRBV7-2,CASSLMRLAGEEQFF,TGTGCCAGCAGCTTAATGCGACTAGCGGGGGAGGAGCAGTTCTTC
TRBD1,TRBJ1-1,-,TRBV4-1,CASSPTRDRGAEAFF,TGCGCCAGCAGCCCGACTCGGGACAGGGGAGCTGAAGCTTTCTTT
-,TRBJ1-2,-,TRBV20-1,CSAREGRRYGYTF,TGCAGTGCTAGAGAGGGTCGCAGATATGGCTACACCTTC
-,TRBJ2-2,-,TRBV12-3/TRBV12-4,CASSNGQNTGELFF,TGTGCCAGCAGTAATGGACAAAACACCGGGGAGCTGTTTTTT
-,TRBJ2-1,few,TRBV29-1,CSVEPTSSGVVYNEQFF,TGCAGCGTTGAACCAACCAGCTCAGGGGTAGTATACAATGAGCAGTTCTTC
TRBD2,TRBJ2-1,few,TRBV29-1,CSVEGSGSSYNEQFF,TGCAGCGTTGAAGGTAGCGGGAGCTCCTACAATGAGCAGTTCTTC
TRBD2,TRBJ2-5,few,TRBV6-5,CASSPLGGFETQYF,TGTGCCAGCAGCCCCCTGGGGGGGTTTGAGACCCAGTACTTC
TRBD1,TRBJ1-2,many,TRBV6-5,CASSGQGLYGYTF,TGTGCCAGCAGCGGACAGGGCCTCTATGGCTACACCTTC
-,TRBJ2-5,-,TRBV15,CATGTSYQETQYF,TGTGCCACCGGGACGTCGTACCAAGAGACCCAGTACTTC
-,TRBJ2-7,-,TRBV12-3/TRBV12-4,CASRSDEQAVGEQYF,TGTGCCAGCAGATCAGATGAACAGGCGGTGGGCGAGCAGTACTTC
-,TRBJ2-5,many,TRBV4-2,CASSQEPGPQETQYF,TGTGCCAGCAGCCAAGAGCCAGGCCCCCAAGAGACCCAGTACTTC